This T cell receptor (beta chain) was documented in a study of T cell changes during pregnancy in multiple sclerosis. Trimming took off 6 bases at V and 4 bases at J, with 15 bases between the two ends. Germline loops: CDR1 LGHNT, CDR2 FRNRAP. The CDR3 consists of 14 residues. Produced via immunoSEQ multiplex PCR; TCRdb's table is partial and in-frame only. The sample has 50,000 to 65,000 clones, 80% to 90% seen once. The sequencing here drew on CD4+ T cells from peripheral blood mononuclear cells, taken in the third trimester of pregnancy. The receptor was derived from a female donor with multiple sclerosis, enrolled in a pregnancy study. V and J are TRBV12-5 and TRBJ1-1, with D unresolved. CDR3 sequence reads: CASGTIGRGTEAFF. The CDR3 DNA sequence: TGTGCTAGTGGCACGATCGGCCGGGGCACTGAAGCTTTCTTT.